This TCR beta chain emerged from a study of CD8 T cells in ankylosing spondylitis. Regarding the study as a whole: Significantly higher representation of disease-linked clones was reported for matched ankylosing spondylitis synovial fluid.

TCRdb itself ran the 5' RACE reads through MiXCR, one entry per CDR3 protein. This sample has approximately 30,000 distinct CDR3 sequences, with approximately 7.9% found just once. Looked up from germline, CDR1 is SGDLS and CDR2 is YYNGEE. The CDR3 has 14 amino acids. V dropped 2 bases and J dropped 3; count of bases not matched to a gene: 2. With respect to this clonotype: What it binds is unknown.

The sample taken for sequencing was blood. The receptor comes from a male donor with ankylosing spondylitis or in good health (not recorded which). The chain is built from TRBV9 and TRBJ1-1; 9 bases match TRBD1. For the CDR3, the DNA is TGTGCCAGCAGCGTCGGACAGGGGTACACTGAAGCTTTCTTT. Protein sequence: CASSVGQGYTEAFF. Together with reference TRBV9 and TRBJ1-1, the CDR3 gives the full variable domain: DSGVTQTPKHLITATGQRVTLRCSPRSGDLSVYWYQQSLDQGLQFLIQYYNGEERAKGNILERFSAQQFPDLHSELNLSSLELGDSALYFCASSVGQGYTEAFFGQGTRLTVV.